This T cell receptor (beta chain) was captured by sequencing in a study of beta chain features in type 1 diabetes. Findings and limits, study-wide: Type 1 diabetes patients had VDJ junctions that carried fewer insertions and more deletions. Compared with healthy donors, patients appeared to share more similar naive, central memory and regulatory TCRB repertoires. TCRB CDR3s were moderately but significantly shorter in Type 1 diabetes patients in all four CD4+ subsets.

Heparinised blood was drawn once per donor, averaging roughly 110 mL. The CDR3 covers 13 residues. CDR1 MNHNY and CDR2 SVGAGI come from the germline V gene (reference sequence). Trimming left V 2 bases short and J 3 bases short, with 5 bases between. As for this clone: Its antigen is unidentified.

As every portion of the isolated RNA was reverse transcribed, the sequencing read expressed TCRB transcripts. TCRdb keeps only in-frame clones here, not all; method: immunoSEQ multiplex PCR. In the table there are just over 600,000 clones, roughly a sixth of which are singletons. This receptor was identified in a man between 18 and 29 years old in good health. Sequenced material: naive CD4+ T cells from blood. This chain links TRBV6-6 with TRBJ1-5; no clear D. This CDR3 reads CASSYRANQPQHF. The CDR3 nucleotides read TGTGCCAGCAGTTACCGCGCCAATCAGCCCCAGCATTTT.